This T cell receptor beta chain came from a study of T cell responses to AZD1222 COVID-19 vaccine. Overall study results and limits: Clonal diversity was possibly underestimated, and white British individuals and females predominated among donors. Spike-specific TCR breadth and depth rose after two AZD1222 doses.

The method was immunoSEQ multiplex PCR; TCRdb's version includes in-frame clones alone and lacks a portion of them. The sample lists 90,000 to 150,000 clones, around nine tenths occurring once. On this clone: No antigen is known for it.

V lost 2 bases, J lost 3 bases, and 10 bases lay in between. The CDR3 contains 14 residues. Per the germline V gene, CDR1 is LGHNA and CDR2 is YSLEER. The V gene is TRBV4-3, the J gene TRBJ1-2, with D perhaps TRBD1 (6 bases). The receptor comes from an adult who received the AZD1222 COVID-19 vaccine. The sequencing used peripheral blood, collected 28 days after the second AZD1222 dose. The CDR3 sequence is CASSQTGGYYGYTF. DNA of the CDR3: TGCGCCAGCAGCCAAACGGGGGGCTACTATGGCTACACCTTC.